Below are 5 T cell receptor beta chains sequenced from a single sample in a study of blood T cell repertoires in COVID-19. Sequencing was performed with immunoSEQ multiplex PCR; in TCRdb, only in-frame clones are kept and a portion is missing. The sample lists around 140,000 clones, around 86% occurring once. The sequenced material came from PBMCs or T cells enriched from blood (not recorded which). Source of these receptors: a man between 60 and 75 years old who had recovered from COVID-19.

This sequence joins TRBV12-3 or TRBV12-4 and TRBJ1-2; D is ambiguous. The CDR3 runs to 12 residues. The V and J ends lost 8 bases and 0 bases respectively, with 7 bases between them. This chain's CDR3 is CASSQANYGYTF. The CDR3 bases are TGTGCCAGCTCCCAGGCTAACTATGGCTACACCTTC.

This clone turned up a few times. In DNA form, the CDR3 reads TGCGCCAGCAGTGGCGAGGGTCTAACGAACACCGGGGAGCTGTTTTTT. This codes for CASSGEGLTNTGELFF. The rearrangement links TRBV10-1 to TRBJ2-2; tentative D call: TRBD2 (5 bases). The CDR3 covers 16 residues. V was clipped by 4 bases and J by 0 bases, with 12 bases between them. Germline V gene lookup returns CDR1 WNHNN and CDR2 SYGVQD (reference sequence).

The V gene is TRBV18, the J gene TRBJ2-1; possible D gene TRBD1, 6 bases. Trimming took 6 bases from V and 0 from J, leaving 15 bases between them. The CDR3 has 16 amino acids. Germline V gene sequence: CDR1 KGHSH, CDR2 LQKENI. The DNA of the CDR3 is TGTGCCAGCTCCCCAGGGGCTCCCAGCTCCTACAATGAGCAGTTCTTC. It codes for CASSPGAPSSYNEQFF.

The chain is built from TRBV6-6 and TRBJ1-6, with TRBD1 matching over 10 bases. Germline assignment: CDR1 MNHNY and CDR2 SVGAGI (reference sequence). V shed 5 bases and J 7 bases; nucleotides not matched to a gene: 8. The CDR3 is 16 amino acids. The CDR3 DNA reads as TGTGCCAGCAGTCTACCCCCGGGACAGGGGAATTCACCCCTCCACTTT. Translation gives CASSLPPGQGNSPLHF.

The chain employs TRBV28 and TRBJ1-4; D not resolved. The CDR3 consists of 13 residues. Between the trimmed V and J ends, which lost 11 bases and 0 bases, there was a span of 10 bases. From germline, CDR1 is MDHEN and CDR2 SYDVKM. The CDR3 here is CAVPSATNEKLFF. CDR3 DNA: TGTGCCGTCCCATCAGCAACTAATGAAAAACTGTTTTTT.